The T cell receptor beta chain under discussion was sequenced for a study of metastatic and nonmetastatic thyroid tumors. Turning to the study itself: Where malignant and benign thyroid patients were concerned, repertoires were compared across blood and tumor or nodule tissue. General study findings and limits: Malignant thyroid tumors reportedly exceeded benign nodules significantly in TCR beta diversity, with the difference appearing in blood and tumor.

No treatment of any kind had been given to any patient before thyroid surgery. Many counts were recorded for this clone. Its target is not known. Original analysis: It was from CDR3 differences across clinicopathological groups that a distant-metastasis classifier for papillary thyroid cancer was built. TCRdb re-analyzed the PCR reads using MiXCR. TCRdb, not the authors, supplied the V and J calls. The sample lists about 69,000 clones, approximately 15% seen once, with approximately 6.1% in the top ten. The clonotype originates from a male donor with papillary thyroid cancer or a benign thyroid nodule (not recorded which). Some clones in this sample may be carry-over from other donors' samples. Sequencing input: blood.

CDR3 DNA: TGTGCCAGCAGCTTAGCTTCGGACAGGGCCTACGAGCAGTACTTC. This translates into CASSLASDRAYEQYF. The V gene is TRBV11-3, the J gene TRBJ2-7; 8 bases line up with TRBD1. CDR1 SGHNT and CDR2 YENEEA come from the germline V gene. The CDR3 runs to 15 residues. J lost 2 bases, V lost 1 base, and 4 bases had no gene match.